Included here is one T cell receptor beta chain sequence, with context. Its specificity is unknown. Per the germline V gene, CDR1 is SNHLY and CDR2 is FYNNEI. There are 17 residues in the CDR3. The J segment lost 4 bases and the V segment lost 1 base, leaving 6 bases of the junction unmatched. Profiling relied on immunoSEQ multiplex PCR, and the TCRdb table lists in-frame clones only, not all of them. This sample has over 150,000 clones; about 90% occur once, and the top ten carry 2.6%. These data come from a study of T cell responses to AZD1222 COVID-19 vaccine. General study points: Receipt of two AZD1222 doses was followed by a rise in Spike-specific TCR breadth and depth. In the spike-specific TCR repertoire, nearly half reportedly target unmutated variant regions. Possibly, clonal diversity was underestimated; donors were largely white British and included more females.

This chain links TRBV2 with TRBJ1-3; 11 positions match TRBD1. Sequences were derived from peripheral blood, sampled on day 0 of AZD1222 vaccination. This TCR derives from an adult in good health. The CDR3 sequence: CASSEGTGGLRGNTIYF. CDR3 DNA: TGTGCCAGCAGTGAAGGGACAGGGGGCTTGAGAGGAAACACCATATATTTT.